This T cell receptor (beta chain) came from a study of graft-versus-host responses after intestinal transplantation. Study-level background: All of the recipients had induction that used anti-thymocyte globulin, then tacrolimus and steroids for around 3 years.

This CDR3 has 15 amino acids. Germline assignment: CDR1 SGHNT and CDR2 YYREEE (reference sequence). Study results and caveats: Early post-transplant HvG declines tracked with peak circulating GvH clone levels.

The protocol was immunoSEQ multiplex PCR, while the TCRdb copy is restricted to in-frame clones and leaves out a portion. The repertoire includes approximately 92,000 clones, about 89% of them detected once, and about 6.3% sits in the top ten. On this clone: Its antigen remains unknown. One junction end does not reproduce the germline sequence, and a read error may be involved.

This receptor was taken from a human donor who received an intestinal transplant. The source was unstimulated CD8+ T cells sorted from spleen or lymph node cells, collected before intestinal transplant. This chain links TRBV5-4 with TRBJ1-5; D is undetermined. The CDR3 loop is CASSQDRFGNQPQHF. CDR3 nucleotides: TGCGCCAGCAGCCAAGATAGATTCGGGAATCAGCCCCAGCATTTT.